This TCR beta chain was identified during a study of early T cells in non-severe SARS-CoV-2 infection. Study-level background: Bulk RNA from unsorted whole blood was sequenced; chains were unpaired.

TCRdb reanalysed the 5' RACE reads using MiXCR and keeps one entry per CDR3 protein. The sample carries over 75,000 distinct CDR3 sequences, about 13% recorded once. This receptor was identified in an adult who was a healthcare worker with PCR-confirmed SARS-CoV-2 infection or an uninfected control (not recorded which). Sequences were obtained from whole blood.

The CDR3 is CASSYSGSGAKNIQYF. The CDR3 region has the DNA TGTGCCAGCAGTTACTCGGGGTCGGGGGCCAAAAACATTCAGTACTTC. This sequence joins TRBV6-5 and TRBJ2-4; TRBD2 is a possible D gene (5 bases). The V end lost 0 bases, the J end lost 1 base, and 10 bases lay between the germline ends. In germline, CDR1 is MNHEY, CDR2 SVGAGI. The CDR3 runs to 16 residues.